The present T cell receptor beta chain was sequenced within a study of shared clonotypes between healthy human individuals. General observations from the study: The naive CD4 repertoires of several donors were compared, and around 4.9% of clonotypes were shared. Naive subsets generally exceeded memory subsets in estimated richness.

The repertoire was sequenced with immunoSEQ multiplex PCR; TCRdb's copy has only in-frame clones and lacks some. The sample yields approximately 2.4 million clones, under 97% seen once. As regards this clone: Its specificity is not known.

The TCR comes from a man between 18 and 35 years old in good health. Sequenced sample: naive CD4+ T cells sorted from blood. The subset: CD45RA+ positively selected.

CDR3 DNA sequence: TGTGCCAGCAGGGCACCGGGACTAGCTGGGTACGAGCAGTACTTC. The encoded protein is CASRAPGLAGYEQYF. The chain employs TRBV11-2 and TRBJ2-7, with 9 positions matching TRBD2. The CDR3 length is 15 residues. V shed 6 bases, J shed 4 bases, and the junction held 10 bases outside the gene matches. The germline V gene encodes CDR1 SGHAT and CDR2 FQNNGV.